This record concerns one T cell receptor (beta chain) sequence. Some clones are missing from TCRdb's copy, which holds only in-frame ones; the method was immunoSEQ multiplex PCR. The sample yields under 11,000 clones, 80% to 95% seen once. This record comes from a study of T cell clonotyping in hematopoietic cell transplantation. This sample's time point: recipient sample about 28 days before transplant, after cytoreduction. Trimming took off 3 bases at V and 1 base at J, with 21 bases between the two ends. The CDR3 extends over 18 amino acids. Looked up from germline, CDR1 is MGHDK and CDR2 is SYGVNS.

The chain links TRBV25-1 to TRBJ2-5, with D perhaps TRBD1 (5 bases). The sample in question was peripheral blood mononuclear cells, obtained before stem cell transplant. The TCR sequence derives from a woman in her thirties or forties with acute myeloid leukemia. Some clones in this sample may be carry-over from other donors' samples. The CDR3 reads CASSDLGQQLLGQETQYF. In DNA, the CDR3 is TGTGCCAGCAGTGATCTGGGGCAGCAGCTCCTAGGCCAAGAGACCCAGTACTTC.